These 21 T cell receptor beta chains share one sample of origin, sequenced in a study of STAT5B mutations in CD4+ large granular lymphocyte leukemia. The method was immunoSEQ multiplex PCR; TCRdb's version includes in-frame clones alone and lacks a portion of them. This sample has more than 40,000 clones, with about 80% found just once. Specimen: CD4+ T cells from blood buffy coats. Every receptor here comes from a human donor in good health.

The chain couples TRBV23-1 to TRBJ2-7; TRBD2 aligns across 7 bases. TRBV23-1 is an ORF, and what it does is uncertain. Losses at the gene ends were 4 bases for V and 3 bases for J; bases not matched to a gene: 15. CDR3 length: 17 residues. CDR3: CASSPRRRREGYYEQYF. CDR3 nucleotide sequence: TGCGCCAGCAGTCCCAGGAGGAGGAGGGAGGGGTACTACGAGCAGTACTTC.

This chain uses TRBV7-9 with TRBJ1-6; D perhaps matches TRBD1 (6 bases). The ends were cut back, 3 bases at V and 5 bases at J, with 11 bases in the middle. CDR3 length: 15 residues. Germline V gene data show CDR1 as SEHNR and CDR2 as FQNEAQ (reference sequence). The CDR3 coding sequence is TGTGCCAGCAGCTTCCAGGGGTATCATAATTCACCCCTCCACTTT. Protein sequence: CASSFQGYHNSPLHF.

This chain uses TRBV19 with TRBJ1-1; 8 bases match TRBD1. Losses at the gene ends were 5 bases for V and 4 bases for J; bases not matched to a gene: 9. CDR3 size: 15 residues. Germline CDR1 reads LNHDA; CDR2 reads SQIVND (reference sequence). The CDR3 loop is CASSPDRGLSTEAFF. The CDR3 DNA sequence: TGTGCCAGTAGTCCAGACAGGGGCTTATCCACTGAAGCTTTCTTT.

This rearrangement joins TRBV10-3 to TRBJ1-2; 8 nucleotides agree with TRBD1. Per the germline V gene, CDR1 is ENHRY and CDR2 is SYGVKD. V trimming: 6 bases; J trimming: 0 bases; junction bases outside the gene matches: 6. CDR3 length equals 15 residues. The CDR3 DNA follows: TGTGCCATCAGAAACGGGACAGGTTCTAACTATGGCTACACCTTC. This gives the protein CAIRNGTGSNYGYTF.

The chain is built from TRBV7-9 and TRBJ2-2; TRBD2 matches at 7 bases. V shed 3 bases, J shed 3 bases, and the junction held 4 bases outside the gene matches. The germline gives CDR1 SEHNR, CDR2 FQNEAQ (reference sequence). The length of the CDR3 is 15 residues. CDR3 bases: TGTGCCAGCAGCTTTGCGGCGGGGGACACCGGGGAGCTGTTTTTT. It codes for CASSFAAGDTGELFF.

The table lists this clone with a count of one. V and J are TRBV29-1 and TRBJ1-4, with D uncertain. Trimming took 4 bases from V and 4 from J, leaving 10 bases between them. Germline V gene data show CDR1 as SQVTM and CDR2 as ANQGSEA. The CDR3 loop spans 13 amino acids. CDR3 amino acids: CSVVVGFNEKLFF. In DNA form, the CDR3 reads TGCAGCGTTGTGGTGGGATTTAATGAAAAACTGTTTTTT.

V gene TRBV7-8 combines with J gene TRBJ2-4; D is perhaps TRBD1 or TRBD2 (5 bases each). The germline V gene encodes CDR1 SGHVS and CDR2 FQNEAQ. Trimming took 4 bases from V and 0 from J, leaving 13 bases between them. CDR3 length: 16 residues. The CDR3 spells CASSSGQTIAKNIQYF. The CDR3 DNA sequence: TGTGCCAGCAGCTCGGGGCAGACCATAGCCAAAAACATTCAGTACTTC.

CDR3 sequence: CASSYSTGGIVKLFF. CDR3 in DNA: TGTGCCAGCAGTTACTCGACAGGGGGTATCGTTAAACTGTTTTTT. The gene calls are TRBV6-6 and TRBJ1-4; 9 bases align to TRBD1. The CDR3 has 15 residues. V lost 0 bases, J lost 11 bases, and 7 bases stayed unmatched. CDR1 is MNHNY and CDR2 is SVGAGI in the germline V gene (reference sequence).

This clone was seen a few times. V is TRBV7-8 and J is TRBJ2-7; 8 bases map to TRBD1. Germline assignment: CDR1 SGHVS and CDR2 FQNEAQ. This CDR3 is 15 amino acids long. V shed 2 bases, J shed 4 bases, and the junction held 7 bases outside the gene matches. CDR3 DNA sequence: TGTGCCAGCAGCTTATTGGGACAGGACTTATACGAGCAGTACTTC. Protein product: CASSLLGQDLYEQYF.

V is TRBV10-3 and J is TRBJ1-5; possible D gene TRBD1, 6 bases. The germline V gene encodes CDR1 ENHRY and CDR2 SYGVKD. Trimming left V 4 bases short and J 2 bases short, with 9 bases between. The CDR3 is 14 amino acids. The CDR3 coding sequence is TGTGCCATCAGTGCGGGACAACGCAATCAGCCCCAGCATTTT. This gives the protein CAISAGQRNQPQHF.

J is TRBJ2-3 and V is TRBV29-1, with TRBD2 as a possible D gene (6 bases). Deletions cut 4 bases from V and 2 bases from J, with 10 bases between. The CDR3 length is 13 residues. The germline CDR1 and CDR2 sequences are SQVTM and ANQGSEA. CDR3 DNA sequence: TGCAGCGTTGTACTAGCCCCCACAGATACGCAGTATTTT. As protein: CSVVLAPTDTQYF.

The chain employs TRBV2 and TRBJ1-1; D gene unclear. Trimming stripped 7 bases from V and 2 bases from J, with 11 bases between. The V gene's germline CDR1 is SNHLY and CDR2 FYNNEI. This CDR3 spans 13 amino acids. The CDR3 here is CASTGTGNTEAFF. CDR3 nucleotides: TGTGCCAGCACCGGAACGGGTAACACTGAAGCTTTCTTT.

This clone was seen only a few times. This chain connects TRBV5-4 to TRBJ1-1; D remains unclear. The V gene lost 4 bases and the J gene lost 1 base, with 11 bases spanning the gap. Germline-derived CDR1 and CDR2 are SGHNT and YYREEE (reference sequence). The CDR3 runs to 14 residues. CDR3 sequence: CASSHDGRNTEAFF. For the CDR3, the DNA is TGTGCCAGCAGCCATGACGGCCGGAACACTGAAGCTTTCTTT.

The chain is built from TRBV10-3 and TRBJ2-1; tentatively, D is TRBD1 or TRBD2 (5 bases each). Per the germline V gene, CDR1 is ENHRY and CDR2 is SYGVKD. V was clipped by 6 bases and J by 0 bases, with 15 bases between them. This CDR3 contains 16 residues. CDR3 coding DNA: TGTGCCATCAGCCATGGGGACCAGAGCTCCTACAATGAGCAGTTCTTC. Its protein product is CAISHGDQSSYNEQFF.

V is TRBV9 and J is TRBJ1-4, with a weak D call TRBD1 (5 bases). Trimming pared 4 bases from V and 6 bases from J, leaving 16 bases between. The CDR3 has 15 amino acids. Germline loops: CDR1 SGDLS, CDR2 YYNGEE. Written as DNA, the CDR3 is TGTGCCAGCAGCACCCCCGGGACCGTAGATGAAAAACTGTTTTTT. Protein sequence: CASSTPGTVDEKLFF.

J is TRBJ2-7 and V is TRBV6-1; 7 nucleotides line up with TRBD2. This CDR3 spans 18 amino acids. CDR1 MNHNS and CDR2 SASEGT come from the germline V gene. Trimming removed 0 bases from V and 0 bases from J; junction bases left unmatched: 11. The CDR3 DNA is TGTGCCAGCAGTGAAGCGGGGGGGAACAGGATTAGCTCCTACGAGCAGTACTTC. Translating it yields CASSEAGGNRISSYEQYF.

The genes are TRBV7-2 and TRBJ1-2; a possible D gene is TRBD1 (6 bases). Trimming removed 5 bases at V and 2 bases at J, with 12 bases between. This CDR3 spans 14 amino acids. Per germline, CDR1 SGHTA and CDR2 FQGNSA. CDR3 coding DNA: TGTGCCAGCAGCCGAGTGGACAGCAACTATGGCTACACCTTC. Its protein is CASSRVDSNYGYTF.

This rearrangement joins TRBV10-3 to TRBJ1-3, with 7 bases identical to TRBD1. The CDR3 consists of 13 residues. The V segment lost 4 bases and the J segment 4 bases; nucleotides outside the gene matches: 1. Per the germline V gene, CDR1 is ENHRY and CDR2 is SYGVKD. CDR3 sequence reads: CAISGQGGNTIYF. The CDR3, as DNA: TGTGCCATCAGTGGACAGGGCGGAAACACCATATATTTT.

J is TRBJ1-1 and V is TRBV6-6; 8 positions agree with TRBD1. The CDR3 runs 14 residues. After removal of 7 bases from V and 4 bases from J, the junction contained 8 bases not matched to a gene. CDR1 is MNHNY and CDR2 is SVGAGI in the germline V gene (reference sequence). CDR3 sequence reads: CASTVGQGGTEAFF. The CDR3 nucleotides read TGTGCCAGCACCGTCGGACAGGGTGGCACTGAAGCTTTCTTT.

This chain links TRBV28 with TRBJ2-7; a possible D gene is TRBD1 (6 bases). CDR1 is MDHEN and CDR2 is SYDVKM in the germline V gene. The length of the CDR3 is 13 residues. The ends were cut back, 3 bases at V and 1 base at J, with 7 bases in the middle. The DNA of the CDR3 is TGTGCCAGCAGTTTTCAGGGGTCCTACGAGCAGTACTTC. It codes for CASSFQGSYEQYF.

The chain carries TRBV5-1 and TRBJ2-5; the D gene could be TRBD1 or TRBD2 (5 bases each). V lost 3 bases and J lost 5, with 17 bases in between. CDR3 length: 15 residues. The germline V gene has CDR1 SGHRS and CDR2 YFSETQ. CDR3 loop: CASSSLWGTRETQYF. In DNA, the CDR3 is TGCGCCAGCAGCTCATTATGGGGGACCAGGGAGACCCAGTACTTC.